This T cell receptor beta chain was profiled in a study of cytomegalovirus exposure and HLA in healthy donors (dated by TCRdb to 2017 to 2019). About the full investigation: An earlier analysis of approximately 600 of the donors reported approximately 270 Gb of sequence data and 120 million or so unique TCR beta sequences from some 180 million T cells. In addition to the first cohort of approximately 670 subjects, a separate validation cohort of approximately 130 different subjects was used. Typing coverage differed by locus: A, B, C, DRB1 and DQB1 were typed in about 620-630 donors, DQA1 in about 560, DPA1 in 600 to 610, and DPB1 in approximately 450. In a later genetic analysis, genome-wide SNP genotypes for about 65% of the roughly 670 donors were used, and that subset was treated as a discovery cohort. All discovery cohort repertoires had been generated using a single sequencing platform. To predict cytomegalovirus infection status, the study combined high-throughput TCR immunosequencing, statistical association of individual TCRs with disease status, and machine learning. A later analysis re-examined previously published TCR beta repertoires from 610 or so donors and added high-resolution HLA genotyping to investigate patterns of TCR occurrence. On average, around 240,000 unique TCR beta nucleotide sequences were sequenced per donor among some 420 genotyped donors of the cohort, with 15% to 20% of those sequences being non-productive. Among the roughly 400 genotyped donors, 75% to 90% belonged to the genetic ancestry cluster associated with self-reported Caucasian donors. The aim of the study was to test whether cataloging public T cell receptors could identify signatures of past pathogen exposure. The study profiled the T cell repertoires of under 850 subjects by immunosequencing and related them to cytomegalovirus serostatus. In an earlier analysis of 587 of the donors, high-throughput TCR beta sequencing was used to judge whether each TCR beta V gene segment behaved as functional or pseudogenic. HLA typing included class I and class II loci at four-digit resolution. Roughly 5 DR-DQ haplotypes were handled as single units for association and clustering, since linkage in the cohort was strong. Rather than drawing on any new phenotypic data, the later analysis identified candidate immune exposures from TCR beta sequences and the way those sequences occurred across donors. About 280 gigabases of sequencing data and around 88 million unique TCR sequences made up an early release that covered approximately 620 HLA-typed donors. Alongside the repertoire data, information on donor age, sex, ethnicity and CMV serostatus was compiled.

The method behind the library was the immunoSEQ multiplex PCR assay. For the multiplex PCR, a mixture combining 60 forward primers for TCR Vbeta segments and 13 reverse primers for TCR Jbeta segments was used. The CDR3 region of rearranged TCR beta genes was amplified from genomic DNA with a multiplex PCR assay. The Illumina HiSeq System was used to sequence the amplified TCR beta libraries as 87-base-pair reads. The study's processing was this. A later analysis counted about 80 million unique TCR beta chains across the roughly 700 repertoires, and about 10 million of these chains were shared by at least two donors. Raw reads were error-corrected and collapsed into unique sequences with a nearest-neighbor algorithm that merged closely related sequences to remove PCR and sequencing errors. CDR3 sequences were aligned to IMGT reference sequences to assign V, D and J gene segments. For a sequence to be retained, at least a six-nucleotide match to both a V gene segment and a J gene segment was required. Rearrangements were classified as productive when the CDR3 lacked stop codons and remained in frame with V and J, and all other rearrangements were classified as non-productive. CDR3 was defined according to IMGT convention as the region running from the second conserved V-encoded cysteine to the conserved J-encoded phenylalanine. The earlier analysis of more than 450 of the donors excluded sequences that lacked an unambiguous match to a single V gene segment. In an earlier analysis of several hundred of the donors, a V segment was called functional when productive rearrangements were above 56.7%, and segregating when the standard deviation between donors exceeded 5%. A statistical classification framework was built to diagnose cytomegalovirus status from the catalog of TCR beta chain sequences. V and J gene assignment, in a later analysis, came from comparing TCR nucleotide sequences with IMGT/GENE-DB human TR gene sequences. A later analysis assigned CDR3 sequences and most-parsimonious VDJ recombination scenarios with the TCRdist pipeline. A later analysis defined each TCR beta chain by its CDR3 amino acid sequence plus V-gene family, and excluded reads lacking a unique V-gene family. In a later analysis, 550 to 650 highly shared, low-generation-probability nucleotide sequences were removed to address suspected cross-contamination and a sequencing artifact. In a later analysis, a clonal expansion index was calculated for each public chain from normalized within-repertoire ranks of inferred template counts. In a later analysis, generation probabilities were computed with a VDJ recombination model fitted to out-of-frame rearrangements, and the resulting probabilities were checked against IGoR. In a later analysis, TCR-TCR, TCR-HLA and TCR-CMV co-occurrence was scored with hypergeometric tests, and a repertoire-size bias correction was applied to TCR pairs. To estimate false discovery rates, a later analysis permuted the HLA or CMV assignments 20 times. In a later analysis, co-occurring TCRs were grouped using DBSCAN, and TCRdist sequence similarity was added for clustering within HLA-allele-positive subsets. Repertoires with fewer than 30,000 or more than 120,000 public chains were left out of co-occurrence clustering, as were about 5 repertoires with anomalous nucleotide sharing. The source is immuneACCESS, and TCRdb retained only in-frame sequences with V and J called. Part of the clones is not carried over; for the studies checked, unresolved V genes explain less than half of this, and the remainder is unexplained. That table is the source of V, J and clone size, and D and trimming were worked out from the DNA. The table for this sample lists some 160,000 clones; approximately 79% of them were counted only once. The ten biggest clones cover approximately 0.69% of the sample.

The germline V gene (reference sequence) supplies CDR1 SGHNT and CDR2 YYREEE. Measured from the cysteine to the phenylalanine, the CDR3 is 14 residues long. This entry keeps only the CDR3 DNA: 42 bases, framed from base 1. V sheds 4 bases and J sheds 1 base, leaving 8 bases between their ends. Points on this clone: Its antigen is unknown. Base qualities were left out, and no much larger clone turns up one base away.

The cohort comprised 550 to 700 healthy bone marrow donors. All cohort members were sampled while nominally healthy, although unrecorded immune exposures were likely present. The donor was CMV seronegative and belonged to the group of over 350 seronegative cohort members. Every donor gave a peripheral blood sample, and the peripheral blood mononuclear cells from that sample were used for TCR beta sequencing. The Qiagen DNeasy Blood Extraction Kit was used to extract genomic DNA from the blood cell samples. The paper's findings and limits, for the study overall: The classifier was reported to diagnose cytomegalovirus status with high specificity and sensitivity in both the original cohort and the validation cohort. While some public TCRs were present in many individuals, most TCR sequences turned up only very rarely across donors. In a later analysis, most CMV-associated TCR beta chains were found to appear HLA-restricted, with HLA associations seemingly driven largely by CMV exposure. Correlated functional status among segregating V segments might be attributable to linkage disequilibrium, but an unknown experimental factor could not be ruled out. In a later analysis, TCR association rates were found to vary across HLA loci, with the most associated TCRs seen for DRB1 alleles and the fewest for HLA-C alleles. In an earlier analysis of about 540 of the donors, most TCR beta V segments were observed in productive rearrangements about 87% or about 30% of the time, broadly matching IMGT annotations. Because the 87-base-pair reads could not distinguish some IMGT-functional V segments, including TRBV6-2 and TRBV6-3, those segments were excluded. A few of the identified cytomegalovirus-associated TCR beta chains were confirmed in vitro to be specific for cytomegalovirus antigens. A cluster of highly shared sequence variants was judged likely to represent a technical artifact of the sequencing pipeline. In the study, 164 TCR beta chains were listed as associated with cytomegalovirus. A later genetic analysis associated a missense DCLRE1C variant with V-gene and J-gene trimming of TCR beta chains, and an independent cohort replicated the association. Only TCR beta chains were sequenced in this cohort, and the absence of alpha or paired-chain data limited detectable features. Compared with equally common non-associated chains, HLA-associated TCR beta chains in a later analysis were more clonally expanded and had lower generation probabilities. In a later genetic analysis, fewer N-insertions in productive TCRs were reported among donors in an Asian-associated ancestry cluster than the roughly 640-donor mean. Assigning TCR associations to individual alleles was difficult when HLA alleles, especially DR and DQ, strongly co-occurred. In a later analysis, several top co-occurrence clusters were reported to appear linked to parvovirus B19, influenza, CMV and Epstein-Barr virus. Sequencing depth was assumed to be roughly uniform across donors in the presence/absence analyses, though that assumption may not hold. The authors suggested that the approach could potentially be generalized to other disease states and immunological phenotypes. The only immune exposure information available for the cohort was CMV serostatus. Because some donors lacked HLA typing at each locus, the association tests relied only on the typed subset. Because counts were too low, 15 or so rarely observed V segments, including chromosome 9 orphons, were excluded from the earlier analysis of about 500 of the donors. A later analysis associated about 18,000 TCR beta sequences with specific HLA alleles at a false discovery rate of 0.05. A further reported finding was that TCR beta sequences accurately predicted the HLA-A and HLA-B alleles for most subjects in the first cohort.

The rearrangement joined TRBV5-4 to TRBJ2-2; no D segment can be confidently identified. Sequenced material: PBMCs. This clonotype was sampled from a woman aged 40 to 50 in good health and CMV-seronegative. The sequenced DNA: TGTGCCAGCAGCGGGCCCGGGAACACCGGGGAGCTGTTTTTT. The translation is CASSGPGNTGELFF.